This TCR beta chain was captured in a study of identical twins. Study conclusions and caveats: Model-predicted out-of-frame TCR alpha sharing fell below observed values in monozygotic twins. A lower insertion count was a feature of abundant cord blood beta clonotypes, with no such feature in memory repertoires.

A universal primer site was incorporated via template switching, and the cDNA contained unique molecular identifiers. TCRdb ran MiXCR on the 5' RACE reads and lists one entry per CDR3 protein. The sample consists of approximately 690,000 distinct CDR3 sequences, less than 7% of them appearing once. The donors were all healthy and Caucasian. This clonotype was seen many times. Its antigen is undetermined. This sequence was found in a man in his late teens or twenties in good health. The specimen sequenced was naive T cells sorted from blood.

CDR3 nucleotide sequence: TGCAGCCCTAGGGGGGAGAATGAGCAGTTCTTC. Translated, it gives CSPRGENEQFF. The V call is TRBV20-1, the J call TRBJ2-1, with D tentatively TRBD1 or TRBD2 (6 bases each). The CDR3 length is 11 residues. Per germline, CDR1 DFQATT and CDR2 SNEGSKA (reference sequence).